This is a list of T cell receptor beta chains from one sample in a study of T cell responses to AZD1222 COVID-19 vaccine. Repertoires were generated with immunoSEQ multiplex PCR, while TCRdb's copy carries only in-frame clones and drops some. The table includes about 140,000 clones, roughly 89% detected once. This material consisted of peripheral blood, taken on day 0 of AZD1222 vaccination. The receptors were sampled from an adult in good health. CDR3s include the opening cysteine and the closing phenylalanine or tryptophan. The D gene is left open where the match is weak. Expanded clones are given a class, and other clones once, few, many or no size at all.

TGTGCCAGCAGCCAGGGGAACGCAGGCAAACTGTTTTTT	CASSQGNAGKLFF	-	-	TRBV3-1/TRBV3-2	TRBJ1-4
TGTGCCACTCCGACAGGGGGCTTCGAGCAGTACTTC	CATPTGGFEQYF	TRBD1	-	TRBV28	TRBJ2-7
TGTGCCAGCAGCGAAACCGGGGCCCCGAAGGCCTACGAGCAGTACTTC	CASSETGAPKAYEQYF	-	-	TRBV14	TRBJ2-7
TGTGCCAGCACCTACGGGGGGGCTAACTATGGCTACACCTTC	CASTYGGANYGYTF	-	-	TRBV7-2	TRBJ1-2
TGTGCCAGCAGCGACGAGGGACGCATGAATTCACCCCTCCACTTT	CASSDEGRMNSPLHF	-	-	TRBV9	TRBJ1-6
TGTGCCAGCAGCTTAGATTCCGCCAGCCATACGCAGTATTTT	CASSLDSASHTQYF	-	-	TRBV11-2	TRBJ2-3
TGTGCCAGCAGCCCTAGAGGTATGGTGACTGGGGCCAACGTCCTGACTTTC	CASSPRGMVTGANVLTF	-	-	TRBV7-8	TRBJ2-6
TGTGCCAGCAAAATCGGACAGGGGGACTACGAGCAGTACTTC	CASKIGQGDYEQYF	TRBD1	-	TRBV6-6	TRBJ2-7
TGTGCCAGCAGCTTTAACCCTGTGCCCACAGATACGCAGTATTTT	CASSFNPVPTDTQYF	-	-	TRBV11-3	TRBJ2-3
TGCGCCAGCAGTCGAAAATGGTCTTTCCCTAGTGGTGAGCAGTTCTTC	CASSRKWSFPSGEQFF	-	-	TRBV23-1	TRBJ2-1
TGTGCCAGCAGTGTATTCAGCGGGAGAAACACAGATACGCAGTATTTT	CASSVFSGRNTDTQYF	TRBD2	-	TRBV6-4	TRBJ2-3
TGTGCCAGCCGAGAGTTGGGGGAAACTAATGAAAAACTGTTTTTT	CASRELGETNEKLFF	-	-	TRBV6-5	TRBJ1-4
TGTGCCAGCAATACCGACTCTGGAAACACCATATATTTT	CASNTDSGNTIYF	-	-	TRBV12-3/TRBV12-4	TRBJ1-3
TGTGCCAGCAGCTCGAGGGGGGATGGCTACACCTTC	CASSSRGDGYTF	-	-	TRBV7-9	TRBJ1-2
TGTGCCAGCAGCTACCGGGGGGACGGGTCGGGCAATGAGCAGTTCTTC	CASSYRGDGSGNEQFF	TRBD2	once	TRBV9	TRBJ2-1
TGTGCCAGCAGCTCAGGGAGTAATTCACCCCTCCACTTT	CASSSGSNSPLHF	-	-	TRBV28	TRBJ1-6
TGTGCCAGCAGCCAAGCGGCAGGGTCCAATGAGCAGTTCTTC	CASSQAAGSNEQFF	-	-	TRBV3-1/TRBV3-2	TRBJ2-1
TGTGCCAGCAGTTACCCTGACAGGGGCGGGGATCAGCCCCAGCATTTT	CASSYPDRGGDQPQHF	TRBD1	-	TRBV6-6	TRBJ1-5
TGTGCCAGCAGCCTGACAGTTTCTAACACAGATACGCAGTATTTT	CASSLTVSNTDTQYF	-	few	TRBV7-9	TRBJ2-3
TGCGCCAGCAGCTTGAGAGCAGGGGGCGATCATACTGAAGCTTTCTTT	CASSLRAGGDHTEAFF	TRBD1	-	TRBV5-1	TRBJ1-1
TGTGCTAGCAGCTTGGGCGGCCCGAGGGATGAGCAGTTCTTC	CASSLGGPRDEQFF	-	-	TRBV7-7	TRBJ2-1
TGTGCCAGCAGTCAGGGACCCCTCTCCTACAATGAGCAGTTCTTC	CASSQGPLSYNEQFF	-	-	TRBV27	TRBJ2-1
TGTGCCAGCAGCTTAGGGGGGCCTCAGACCCAGTACTTC	CASSLGGPQTQYF	-	-	TRBV5-5	TRBJ2-5
TGTGCCAGCAGCCCTGGACAGGGTGAGGCTGGCTACACCTTC	CASSPGQGEAGYTF	TRBD1	-	TRBV5-4	TRBJ1-2
TGTGCCAGTAGTATTACCTTGGCAGGGCCTGGTCAGCCCCAGCATTTT	CASSITLAGPGQPQHF	-	once	TRBV19	TRBJ1-5
TGTGCCAGCAGTGACTCGGCGGGGGGGCCCACAGATACGCAGTATTTT	CASSDSAGGPTDTQYF	TRBD2	-	TRBV6-4	TRBJ2-3
TGTGCCAGCAGTTCGACAGGGGTAGCAGGGGGTTGGCAGTATTTT	CASSSTGVAGGWQYF	TRBD1	-	TRBV28	TRBJ2-3
TGTGCCAGCAGTGACAGGGTTGAGGAAAAACTGTTTTTT	CASSDRVEEKLFF	-	-	TRBV2	TRBJ1-4
TGTGCCAGCAGTTATTTGGGACAGCTGAACACTGAAGCTTTCTTT	CASSYLGQLNTEAFF	TRBD1	-	TRBV27	TRBJ1-1
TGTGCCAGCAGCCAAGAACAGGGGGACATTCAGTACTTC	CASSQEQGDIQYF	TRBD1	-	TRBV3-1/TRBV3-2	TRBJ2-4
TGCGCCAGCAGCCCCCGGGACGGACAAATCTACGAGCAGTACTTC	CASSPRDGQIYEQYF	-	-	TRBV5-1	TRBJ2-7
TGTGCCAGCAGTAAGGGGACAGGGGATGGGACAGATACGCAGTATTTT	CASSKGTGDGTDTQYF	TRBD1	-	TRBV9	TRBJ2-3
TGTGCCAGCAGCTTAGCGGGGGGGTACGGCGAGCAGTACTTC	CASSLAGGYGEQYF	TRBD2	few	TRBV11-3	TRBJ2-7